The following is a T cell receptor (beta chain) sequence with its context. Its antigen is still unknown. The record originates from a study of T-cell memory formation after mild COVID-19. Study-level points and caveats: Contracting clones from day 15 to 85 showed balanced CD4/CD8; later expanders favored CD4+.

TCRdb reprocessed the 5' RACE reads via MiXCR and lists one record per CDR3 protein. The sample holds 400,000 to 500,000 distinct CDR3 sequences, 20% to 25% seen once. CDR1 is MNHNS, CDR2 SASEGT, per germline. Trimming cost V 7 bases and J 6 bases, with 12 bases left between them. The CDR3 has 12 residues. This clonotype was sampled from an adult woman who had mild COVID-19 (a few samples of this study predate the infection). Cell type and time point are not known. The chain employs TRBV6-1 and TRBJ1-1, with a weak D call TRBD1 (6 bases). Sample: PBMCs or a T cell subset sorted from them (not recorded which). CDR3 sequence reads: CASMGGGAEAFF. The CDR3 nucleotides are TGTGCCAGCATGGGAGGGGGGGCTGAAGCTTTCTTT.